These 10 T cell receptor beta chains share one sample of origin, sequenced in a study of human T cells and chemical hapten exposure. Time point in this sample: pre-sensitization, week 0. Treatment noted: therapeutic diphenylcyclopropenone sensitization with weekly scalp DPC. TCRdb re-derived calls from the RACE reads in MiXCR, one entry per CDR3 protein. The data show about 80,000 distinct CDR3 sequences, 14% seen once. The source was whole blood, collected in connection with sensitization to the hapten diphenylcyclopropenone (DPC). The receptors stem from a woman in her 50s with alopecia areata. Some clones in this sample may be carry-over from other donors' samples.

For the CDR3, the DNA is TGCAGTGCTAGACAGGGGGGGATGAACACTGAAGCTTTCTTT. Translated: CSARQGGMNTEAFF. The chain combines TRBV20-1 with TRBJ1-1; TRBD1 aligns across 7 bases. Germline CDR1 reads DFQATT; CDR2 reads SNEGSKA (reference sequence). V trimming: 2 bases; J trimming: 0 bases; junction bases outside the gene matches: 3. This CDR3 is built from 14 residues.

Comment on this clonotype: One end of the junction does not line up with germline, which may come from a read error. This chain links TRBV18 with TRBJ2-5; D gene uncertain. The length of the CDR3 is 13 residues. CDR1 is KGHSH and CDR2 is LQKENI in the germline V gene. The CDR3 DNA follows: TGTGTCAGCTCAGGCGAGCGACGCGAGACCCAGTACTTC. Protein product: CVSSGERRETQYF.

V and J are TRBV6-1 and TRBJ2-5; no clear D. The V end was cut by 2 bases, the J end by 4 bases, with 11 bases between. There are 14 residues in the CDR3. CDR1 is MNHNS and CDR2 is SASEGT in the germline V gene. The CDR3 region has the DNA TGTGCCAGCAGTGAATTATGGAGAGGAGAGACCCAGTACTTC. Residues: CASSELWRGETQYF.

This clonotype was seen a few times. V and J are TRBV6-1 and TRBJ2-7, with TRBD2 matching 8 bases. CDR3 length: 14 amino acids. Trimming removed 10 bases from V and 6 bases from J; junction bases left unmatched: 14. Germline CDR1 and CDR2: MNHNS and SASEGT. Here the CDR3 reads CATADGRGGFEQYF. The CDR3 DNA reads TGTGCCACTGCCGACGGGAGGGGAGGTTTCGAGCAGTACTTC.

Only a few counts were recorded for this clonotype. The gene calls are TRBV6-2 or TRBV6-3 and TRBJ2-2; D possibly corresponds to TRBD2 (5 bases). From germline, CDR1 is MNHEY and CDR2 SVGEGT. This CDR3 region has 13 residues. The germline V and J ends were trimmed by 5 bases and 4 bases, with 8 bases remaining between them. CDR3 sequence reads: CASSLTSTGELFF. The CDR3, as DNA: TGTGCCAGCAGTCTAACTAGCACCGGGGAGCTGTTTTTT.

J is TRBJ1-5 and V is TRBV7-9; D is undetermined. Trimming stripped 3 bases from V and 2 bases from J, with 8 bases between. This CDR3 has 14 amino acids. Germline CDR1 and CDR2: SEHNR and FQNEAQ (reference sequence). CDR3 DNA: TGTGCCAGCAGCTTCGGGCAGGGCAATCAGCCCCAGCATTTT. Residues: CASSFGQGNQPQHF.

This clonotype was seen more than once but under ten times. The chain joins TRBV4-1 to TRBJ1-4, with TRBD1 matching over 9 bases. Germline V lookup: CDR1 MGHRA, CDR2 YSYEKL. J lost 5 bases, V lost 3 bases, and 10 bases had no gene match. The CDR3 contains 17 residues. The CDR3 DNA is TGCGCCAGCAGCCATGACCAAACCGGGACAGGGAATGAAAAACTGTTTTTT. Translation gives CASSHDQTGTGNEKLFF.

This chain connects TRBV3-1 to TRBJ1-4, with a possible D match to TRBD1 (6 bases). CDR3 length equals 15 residues. Trimming pared 3 bases from V and 4 bases from J, leaving 12 bases between. Germline-derived CDR1 and CDR2 are LGHDT and YNNKEL (reference sequence). Here the CDR3 DNA reads TGTGCCAGCAGCCACAGGGGCGTTATTAATGAAAAACTGTTTTTT. Translation: CASSHRGVINEKLFF. Supplemented by reference TRBV3-1 and TRBJ1-4, the full variable domain reads DTAVSQTPKYLVTQMGNDKSIKCEQNLGHDTMYWYKQDSKKFLKIMFSYNNKELIINETVPNRFSPKSPDKAHLNLHINSLELGDSAVYFCASSHRGVINEKLFFGSGTQLSVL.

The chain joins TRBV6-5 to TRBJ2-7, with 9 positions matching TRBD2. The J segment lost 1 base and the V segment lost 5 bases, leaving 3 bases of the junction unmatched. The CDR3 covers 14 residues. CDR1 is MNHEY, CDR2 SVGAGI, per germline. The DNA for the CDR3 is TGTGCCAGCAGTAAACTAGCGGGTTCCTACGAGCAGTACTTC. Translated: CASSKLAGSYEQYF.

This clonotype was observed a few times. V and J are TRBV7-9 and TRBJ2-2; TRBD1 aligns across 7 bases. The length of the CDR3 is 16 residues. V was pared by 6 bases and J by 6 bases, with 13 bases of the junction left unmatched. CDR1 is SEHNR, CDR2 FQNEAQ, per germline (reference sequence). The CDR3 sequence is CASSSPEQGDPGELFF. CDR3 DNA: TGTGCCAGCAGTTCTCCTGAGCAGGGGGATCCCGGGGAGCTGTTTTTT.